The rows below give T cell receptor beta chains drawn from one sample of a study of cytomegalovirus exposure and HLA in healthy donors. Sequenced by immunoSEQ multiplex PCR; TCRdb stores in-frame clones only, minus some. The data contain 80,000 to 100,000 clones, roughly 91% of them singletons. The sequenced sample was PBMCs. These receptors all come from a man aged 30-40 years in good health and CMV-seronegative. CDR3s include the opening cysteine and the closing phenylalanine or tryptophan. The D gene is left open where the match is weak.

d_call: NA
v_call: TRBV28
cdr3_aa: CASSLINGQLRVHWGMNTEAFF

d_call: NA
v_call: TRBV18
cdr3_aa: CASSKGQGGTDTQYF

d_call: TRBD1
v_call: TRBV7-9
cdr3_aa: CASSPGTGPSTDTQYF

d_call: TRBD2
v_call: TRBV19
cdr3_aa: CASSASLAGANTQYF

d_call: TRBD1
v_call: TRBV5-8
cdr3_aa: CASSLKGAGNQPQHF

d_call: NA
v_call: TRBV11-1
cdr3_aa: CASSIEMNTEAFF

d_call: NA
v_call: TRBV18
cdr3_aa: CASSPEPDKGWTNEKLFF

d_call: TRBD2
v_call: TRBV6-5
cdr3_aa: CASSYYSGSSYNEQFF

d_call: TRBD2
v_call: TRBV7-3
cdr3_aa: CASSPAGGTYNEQFF

d_call: TRBD1
v_call: TRBV27
cdr3_aa: CASSPNLDRNTIYF

d_call: TRBD1
v_call: TRBV28
cdr3_aa: CATHLGTGVAYEQYF

d_call: TRBD1
v_call: TRBV7-9
cdr3_aa: CASSSTKPGQEREQYF

d_call: NA
v_call: TRBV5-8
cdr3_aa: CASSLTGGNEQYF

d_call: TRBD2
v_call: TRBV6-5
cdr3_aa: CASRGTSGRNEQFF

d_call: TRBD2
v_call: TRBV4-2
cdr3_aa: CASSPIAGDLRVAKNIQYF

d_call: TRBD1
v_call: TRBV2
cdr3_aa: CASSDPQGQGGEKLFF

d_call: NA
v_call: TRBV7-9
cdr3_aa: CASSYPGSLAYEQYF

d_call: NA
v_call: TRBV18
cdr3_aa: CASSTSRRPYEQYF

d_call: NA
v_call: TRBV5-1
cdr3_aa: CASSFGDQTPTEQYF

d_call: NA
v_call: TRBV10-3
cdr3_aa: CAIRVRGLLDEAFF

d_call: NA
v_call: TRBV7-8
cdr3_aa: CASSRLQGQPQHF

d_call: TRBD1
v_call: TRBV27
cdr3_aa: CASSPQGAGYGYTF

d_call: TRBD2
v_call: TRBV7-2
cdr3_aa: CASSRQSGGATDTQYF

d_call: TRBD2
v_call: TRBV6-6
cdr3_aa: CASSSGLAGIQETQYF